These 10 T cell receptor beta chains share one sample of origin, sequenced in a study of blood T cell repertoires in COVID-19. Using immunoSEQ multiplex PCR, the repertoire was profiled, and TCRdb retains in-frame clones only, with some absent. The sample has some 170,000 clones; about nine tenths are singletons. Input material: peripheral blood. The receptors here all came from a man aged 60 to 69 with active or convalescent COVID-19.

The chain recombines TRBV2 with TRBJ1-1; D is unresolved. Per germline, CDR1 SNHLY and CDR2 FYNNEI. This CDR3 contains 14 residues. V gave up 6 bases and J gave up 1 base, with 12 bases separating them. DNA of the CDR3: TGTGCCAGCAGCCCAAGTTCGGGGAACACTGAAGCTTTCTTT. Its protein product is CASSPSSGNTEAFF.

The rearrangement links TRBV4-2 to TRBJ1-3, with 7 bases fitting TRBD1. CDR1 is LGHNA and CDR2 is YNFKEQ in the germline V gene. The J segment lost 2 bases and the V segment lost 0 bases, leaving 4 bases of the junction unmatched. There are 16 residues in the CDR3. The CDR3 spells CASSQDGQGAGNTIYF. The CDR3, as DNA: TGTGCCAGCAGCCAAGATGGGCAGGGGGCTGGAAACACCATATATTTT.

This chain's CDR3 is CASSRPGHVYGYTF. For the CDR3, the DNA is TGTGCCAGTAGTAGGCCAGGGCACGTCTATGGCTACACCTTC. V and J are TRBV19 and TRBJ1-2; weak D call: TRBD1 (5 bases). Trimming removed 4 bases from V and 4 bases from J, with 13 bases in between. Germline assignment: CDR1 LNHDA and CDR2 SQIVND (reference sequence). The CDR3 sequence is 14 residues long.

The chain combines TRBV11-1 with TRBJ1-6; 12 positions match TRBD1. The CDR3 length is 16 residues. J gave up 8 bases and V 4 bases, and 6 bases lay outside the gene matches. Germline loops: CDR1 SGHAT, CDR2 FQDESV (reference sequence). The CDR3 sequence: CASSSGQGAGHSPLHF. CDR3 DNA sequence: TGTGCCAGCAGCTCGGGACAGGGGGCCGGACATTCACCCCTCCACTTT.

The CDR3 is CASRLEGGLSTDTQYF. CDR3 coding DNA: TGTGCCAGTCGACTAGAAGGGGGCCTTAGCACAGATACGCAGTATTTT. The gene calls are TRBV3-1 (or the pseudogene TRBV3-2) and TRBJ2-3; tentatively, D is TRBD1 (7 bases). This CDR3 has 16 amino acids. Trimming pared 9 bases from V and 0 bases from J, leaving 19 bases between. The germline V gene encodes CDR1 LGHDT and CDR2 YNNKEL (reference sequence).

This sequence joins TRBV7-9 and TRBJ1-2; D remains unclear. Between the trimmed V and J ends, which lost 3 bases and 7 bases, there was a span of 15 bases. This CDR3 comprises 14 residues. CDR1 is SEHNR, CDR2 FQNEAQ, per germline (reference sequence). The CDR3 spells CASSFEGTAGGYTF. The CDR3 DNA follows: TGTGCCAGCAGCTTTGAAGGAACGGCGGGTGGCTACACCTTC.

This clone was detected once. Other DNA sequences within the sample encode an identical CDR3. This CDR3 reads CASSLGQNTEAFF. In DNA form, the CDR3 reads TGTGCCAGCAGCTTAGGTCAGAACACTGAAGCTTTCTTT. The chain couples TRBV7-8 to TRBJ1-1; unclear D gene. The CDR3 spans 13 residues. Germline V gives CDR1 SGHVS, CDR2 FQNEAQ. The V and J ends lost 1 base and 1 base respectively, with 4 bases between them.

This clone has only a few counts. V is TRBV19 and J is TRBJ1-5; 10 nucleotides line up with TRBD1. The V and J ends lost 4 bases and 2 bases, in that order; junction bases with no gene match: 5. The CDR3 contains 16 residues. Germline-derived CDR1 and CDR2 are LNHDA and SQIVND (reference sequence). The CDR3 coding sequence is TGTGCCAGTAGTAGGGACAGGGGTTATGGCAATCAGCCCCAGCATTTT. It specifies CASSRDRGYGNQPQHF.

This sequence joins TRBV6-5 and TRBJ1-5, with TRBD1 as a possible D gene (6 bases). This CDR3 region has 14 residues. Germline lookup yields CDR1 MNHEY and CDR2 SVGAGI. V lost 6 bases and J lost 3, with 12 bases in between. The CDR3 nucleotides read TGTGCCAGCAGCTCCACAGGGTTCAATCAGCCCCAGCATTTT. Translating it yields CASSSTGFNQPQHF.

The CDR3 bases are TGTGCCAGCAGCGTAACGACAGGGCTCACCGTAGGCTACACCTTC. Protein product: CASSVTTGLTVGYTF. This chain joins TRBV9 and TRBJ1-2; 7 bases agree with TRBD1. The CDR3 has 15 amino acids. In germline, CDR1 is SGDLS, CDR2 YYNGEE. The J segment lost 8 bases and the V segment lost 1 base, leaving 11 bases of the junction unmatched.